Sequencing of this T cell receptor beta chain was carried out in a study of shared clonotypes between healthy human individuals. Comment on this clone: Its antigen is as yet unknown.

Overall study results and limits: Rarefaction exposed incomplete sorted-subset sequencing despite large depth.

Clones were sequenced by immunoSEQ multiplex PCR, and TCRdb holds only the in-frame ones, with some missing. The sample records some 2,500,000 clones, 80% to 95% being singletons. Donors, without exception, were Caucasian adults residing in Nashville, Tennessee. With 3 bases removed from V and 1 base from J, the gap between germline ends came to 15 bases. The germline V gene encodes CDR1 MNHEY and CDR2 SMNVEV (reference sequence). The CDR3 is 16 residues long. V gene TRBV27 combines with J gene TRBJ1-1; D gene unclear. This clonotype was obtained from a man aged 18 to 35 in good health. Some clones in this sample may be carry-over from other donors' samples. Material for sequencing was naive CD4+ T cells from PBMCs. Documented subset: CD45RA+ positively selected. CDR3 amino acids: CASSFLAGRRNTEAFF. CDR3 bases: TGTGCCAGCAGTTTTTTGGCCGGCAGAAGGAACACTGAAGCTTTCTTT.